One sample yielded the 14 T cell receptor beta chains listed below, sequenced in a study of T cell changes during pregnancy in multiple sclerosis. The data were produced by immunoSEQ multiplex PCR, yet TCRdb's version contains in-frame clones alone and is incomplete. The repertoire holds about 39,000 clones, 80% to 95% seen once, with 0.3% to 0.4% in the top ten. The specimen comprised CD4+ T cells from peripheral blood mononuclear cells, sampled in the third trimester of pregnancy. The receptor set was obtained from a female donor in good health, enrolled as a control in a pregnancy study.

V gene TRBV28 combines with J gene TRBJ2-6; no clear D. The CDR3 runs 15 residues. V was pared by 2 bases and J by 2 bases, with 7 bases between. In germline, CDR1 is MDHEN, CDR2 SYDVKM. This CDR3 reads CASSLRGAGANVLTF. The CDR3 DNA reads as TGTGCCAGCAGTTTAAGAGGCGCTGGGGCCAACGTCCTGACTTTC.

The rearrangement links TRBV7-2 to TRBJ2-5, with D maybe TRBD2 (6 bases). CDR1 and CDR2 (germline): SGHTA, FQGNSA. Trimming shortened V by 6 bases and J by 5 bases, and 19 bases separated the two germline ends. CDR3 length equals 15 residues. The CDR3 protein is CASRASETWKETQYF. CDR3 sequence (DNA): TGTGCCAGCAGGGCTAGCGAAACTTGGAAGGAGACCCAGTACTTC.

V and J are TRBV30 and TRBJ2-7; no clear D gene. V lost 0 bases to trimming and J lost 4 bases, with 10 bases between them. Germline assignment: CDR1 GTSNPN and CDR2 SVGIG (reference sequence). CDR3 length equals 13 residues. In nucleotides, the CDR3 is TGTGCCTGGAGTGTACAGCCAGGTTACGAGCAGTACTTC. Translation gives CAWSVQPGYEQYF.

The chain uses TRBV29-1 and TRBJ2-7; possible D gene TRBD1, 6 bases. Trimming took off 3 bases at V and 3 bases at J, with 9 bases between the two ends. Germline values: CDR1 SQVTM, CDR2 ANQGSEA. The CDR3 covers 12 residues. The CDR3 protein is CSVEGRGYEQYF. CDR3 DNA: TGCAGCGTTGAGGGCAGGGGCTACGAGCAGTACTTC.

The CDR3 is CASSPWTNAPTDTQYF. The DNA of the CDR3 is TGTGCCAGCAGCCCGTGGACAAATGCCCCCACAGATACGCAGTATTTT. This chain uses TRBV7-8 with TRBJ2-3, with D possibly being TRBD1 (5 bases). This CDR3 has 16 residues. With 5 bases removed from V and 2 bases from J, the gap between germline ends came to 17 bases. The germline CDR1 and CDR2 sequences are SGHVS and FQNEAQ. Combining the CDR3 with reference TRBV7-8 and TRBJ2-3 gives the whole variable domain GAGVSQSPRYKVAKRGQDVALRCDPISGHVSLFWYQQALGQGPEFLTYFQNEAQLDKSGLPSDRFFAERPEGSVSTLKIQRTQQEDSAVYLCASSPWTNAPTDTQYFGPGTRLTVL.

The rearrangement joins TRBV6-1 to TRBJ2-4; possible D gene TRBD2, 5 bases. The CDR3 is made up of 12 amino acids. V was clipped by 6 bases and J by 5 bases, with 8 bases between them. Germline values: CDR1 MNHNS, CDR2 SASEGT. The CDR3 here is CASSWTQNIQYF. CDR3 nucleotides: TGTGCCAGCAGCTGGACTCAAAACATTCAGTACTTC.

This clone came up a few times. The chain has TRBV6-5 and TRBJ2-7; TRBD1 agrees at 8 bases. V lost 2 bases and J lost 1; bases outside the gene matches: 7. Germline lookup yields CDR1 MNHEY and CDR2 SVGAGI. The CDR3 contains 16 residues. The CDR3 loop reads CASSYRGQGASYEQYF. CDR3 coding DNA: TGTGCCAGCAGTTACCGAGGGCAGGGGGCATCCTACGAGCAGTACTTC.

The CDR3 region is CASKKQGDTEAFF. The CDR3 coding sequence is TGTGCCAGTAAGAAACAGGGGGACACTGAAGCTTTCTTT. The rearrangement links TRBV19 to TRBJ1-1; TRBD1 matches 8 bases. The ends lost 7 bases at V and 3 bases at J; junction bases unmatched: 4. The CDR3 contains 13 residues. Germline V lookup: CDR1 LNHDA, CDR2 SQIVND (reference sequence).

This chain uses TRBV2 with TRBJ2-2; maybe TRBD1 (5 bases). V lost 6 bases and J lost 0, with 11 bases in between. This CDR3 has 15 amino acids. Germline V lookup: CDR1 SNHLY, CDR2 FYNNEI. CDR3 protein: CASRTRTSNTGELFF. The CDR3, as DNA: TGTGCCAGCAGGACTCGGACATCGAACACCGGGGAGCTGTTTTTT. The variable domain in full, completed from reference TRBV2 and TRBJ2-2, reads EPEVTQTPSHQVTQMGQEVILRCVPISNHLYFYWYRQILGQKVEFLVSFYNNEISEKSEIFDDQFSVERPDGSNFTLKIRSTKLEDSAMYFCASRTRTSNTGELFFGEGSRLTVL.

The chain employs TRBV7-2 and TRBJ2-7; 8 positions agree with TRBD2. CDR1 is SGHTA, CDR2 FQGNSA, per germline. The V segment lost 1 base and the J segment 0 bases; nucleotides outside the gene matches: 5. This CDR3 spans 16 amino acids. As DNA, the CDR3 is TGTGCCAGCAGCTTAGTGGAGCGGGGGCCCTCCTACGAGCAGTACTTC. Protein: CASSLVERGPSYEQYF. The entire variable domain, with the rest obtained from reference TRBV7-2 and TRBJ2-7, is as follows: GAGVSQSPSNKVTEKGKDVELRCDPISGHTALYWYRQSLGQGLEFLIYFQGNSAPDKSGLPSDRFSAERTGGSVSTLTIQRTQQEDSAVYLCASSLVERGPSYEQYFGPGTRLTVT.

The rearrangement links TRBV7-8 to TRBJ1-2; no definite D call. Germline CDR1 and CDR2: SGHVS and FQNEAQ. Trimming removed 8 bases at V and 2 bases at J, with 18 bases between. The CDR3 consists of 15 residues. Here the CDR3 reads CASGALAAPNYGYTF. The CDR3 region has the DNA TGTGCCAGCGGCGCCTTGGCGGCCCCAAACTATGGCTACACCTTC. The entire variable domain, with the rest obtained from reference TRBV7-8 and TRBJ1-2, is as follows: GAGVSQSPRYKVAKRGQDVALRCDPISGHVSLFWYQQALGQGPEFLTYFQNEAQLDKSGLPSDRFFAERPEGSVSTLKIQRTQQEDSAVYLCASGALAAPNYGYTFGSGTRLTVV.

This chain links TRBV9 with TRBJ2-4; D possibly corresponds to TRBD1 (6 bases). CDR1 SGDLS and CDR2 YYNGEE come from the germline V gene. Trimming took 4 bases from V and 9 from J, leaving 20 bases between them. This CDR3 has 15 residues. The CDR3 DNA reads as TGTGCCAGCAGCCCCCGGGACACTAATTGGGGCATTCAGTACTTC. This sequence encodes CASSPRDTNWGIQYF.

The chain recombines TRBV6-5 with TRBJ1-5; D is uncertain. The germline V gene encodes CDR1 MNHEY and CDR2 SVGAGI. V was trimmed by 4 bases and J by 0 bases, leaving 10 bases between them. The CDR3 runs to 15 residues. The CDR3 nucleotides read TGTGCCAGCAGTTTACACGGGAATAGCAATCAGCCCCAGCATTTT. It is translated as CASSLHGNSNQPQHF.

CDR3 sequence: CASSFRDTYEQYF. Written as DNA, the CDR3 is TGTGCCAGCAGTTTCAGGGATACCTACGAGCAGTACTTC. The V call is TRBV27, the J call TRBJ2-7, with TRBD1 as a possible D gene (5 bases). V was cut by 3 bases and J by 2 bases, with 8 bases left in between. Per germline, CDR1 MNHEY and CDR2 SMNVEV (reference sequence). The CDR3 is made up of 13 amino acids.